The clone carrying this T cell receptor (beta chain) showed up just a few times. Its matching antigen is unknown. The germline CDR1 and CDR2 sequences are SNHLY and FYNNEI. This CDR3 is 15 amino acids long. V dropped 6 bases and J dropped 0 bases, with 11 bases sitting between them. This entry is derived from a study of cytomegalovirus exposure and HLA in healthy donors. Study-wide findings and caveats: A reported reduction in N-insertions relative to the roughly 640-donor mean was seen in an Asian-associated ancestry cluster in a later analysis. V segments that were indistinguishable, TRBV6-2 and TRBV6-3 among them, were omitted from analysis. Generally TCR sequences proved uncommon, though certain public TCRs appeared in numerous donors.

Primers: 60 Vbeta forward and 13 Jbeta reverse. Here immunoSEQ multiplex PCR was the method, and the copy in TCRdb shows in-frame clones only, minus some. Among over 85,000 clones listed, approximately 85% were seen once. Sequencing was done on a sample of PBMCs. This chain links TRBV2 with TRBJ1-4; D remains unclear. This clonotype was sampled from a man aged 35-49 years in good health and CMV-seropositive. The CDR3 DNA follows: TGTGCCAGCAGGCCCACCGGGACAACTAATGAAAAACTGTTTTTT. As protein: CASRPTGTTNEKLFF. Complete variable domain (other parts from reference TRBV2 and TRBJ1-4): EPEVTQTPSHQVTQMGQEVILRCVPISNHLYFYWYRQILGQKVEFLVSFYNNEISEKSEIFDDQFSVERPDGSNFTLKIRSTKLEDSAMYFCASRPTGTTNEKLFFGSGTQLSVL.